Sequencing of this TCR beta chain was carried out in a study of graft-versus-host responses after intestinal transplantation. The overall study: Multivisceral, liver-intestinal, or isolated intestinal transplants were received by the recipients. The study, taken as a whole, reports: GvH clones occurred in recipient marrow; some first appeared in ileum or blood.

Worth noting for this clone: Antigen unknown.

Assay used: immunoSEQ multiplex PCR; TCRdb lists only in-frame clones, some missing. The data show about 120,000 clones, over 85% seen once. The sequences come from unstimulated CD4+ T cells sorted from spleen or lymph node cells, collected before intestinal transplant. The receptor was derived from a human donor who received an intestinal transplant.

The CDR3 DNA reads as TGTGCCAGCAGTTACTCGATACAGGGCAATCAGCCCCAGCATTTT. It specifies CASSYSIQGNQPQHF. The chain carries TRBV6-5 and TRBJ1-5; D possibly corresponds to TRBD1 (5 bases). Looked up from germline, CDR1 is MNHEY and CDR2 is SVGAGI. V shed 0 bases and J shed 2 bases, with 8 bases lying between them. The CDR3 spans 15 residues.